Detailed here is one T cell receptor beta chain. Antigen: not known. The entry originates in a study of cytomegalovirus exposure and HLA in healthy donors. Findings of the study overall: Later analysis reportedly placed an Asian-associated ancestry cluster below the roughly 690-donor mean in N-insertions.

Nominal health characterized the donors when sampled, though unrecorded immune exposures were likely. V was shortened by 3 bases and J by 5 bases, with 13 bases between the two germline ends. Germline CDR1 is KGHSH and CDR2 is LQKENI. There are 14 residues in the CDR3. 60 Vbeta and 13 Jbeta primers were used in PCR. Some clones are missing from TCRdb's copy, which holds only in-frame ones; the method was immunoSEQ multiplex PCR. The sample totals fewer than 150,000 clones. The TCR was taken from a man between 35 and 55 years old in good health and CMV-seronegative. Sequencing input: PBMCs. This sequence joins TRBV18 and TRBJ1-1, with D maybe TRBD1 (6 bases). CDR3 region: CASSPPGGRTEAFF. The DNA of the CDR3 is TGTGCCAGCTCACCCCCGGGGGGCCGAACTGAAGCTTTCTTT.